In this sample, the clone carrying this TCR beta chain turned up many times. The TCRbeta library was prepared with unique molecular identifiers. One entry per CDR3 protein, called by TCRdb with MiXCR from the PCR reads. Of fewer than 95,000 distinct CDR3 sequences detected, more than 9% appear once; the ten largest clones hold around 13%. This entry comes from a study of T-cell reconstitution after alpha-beta-depleted transplantation in children. The TCR sequence derives from a human donor who donated a stem cell graft to a child with inherited bone marrow failure. The material sequenced was PBMCs from the stem cell graft donor, taken from the stem cell graft.

The CDR3 DNA is TGTGCCAGCAGCTCACGACTAGCGGGAGGGGGCCGAGCTAGCACAGATACGCAGTATTTT. Its translation is CASSSRLAGGGRASTDTQYF. The chain carries TRBV7-6 and TRBJ2-3; TRBD2 agrees at 14 bases. Germline values: CDR1 SGHVS, CDR2 FNYEAQ. V was pared by 4 bases and J by 0 bases, with 12 bases of the junction left unmatched. The CDR3 runs 20 residues.